The 26 T cell receptor beta chains listed next were all sequenced from one sample in a study of T cell repertoires in cytomegalovirus infection (dated by TCRdb to 2018 to 2020). This specimen's treatment or condition label, per the study, means: in vitro stimulation with specific CMV peptide epitopes to enrich CMV-specific T cells. The listed sequencing device is Illumina HiSeq 1500. TCRdb ran its own pipeline on the public reads, namely fastp trimming at Q25 and MiXCR clone calling, and kept in-frame beta chains. Rows matching on CDR3 protein sequence are summarized as one entry with the most common DNA and genes. In this sample the table shows about 770,000 distinct CDR3 sequences, 25% to 35% of which occur a single time. The leading ten clones occupy about an eighth of the sample. The antigens for these receptors are not known. The sample in question was cultured CD8+ T cells from PBMCs, obtained from culture after CMV antigen stimulation. The receptors stem from a human donor in good health (CMV status not recorded). Some clones in this sample may be carry-over from other donors' samples.

This clonotype has a handful of counts. V is TRBV27 and J is TRBJ2-5; D is perhaps TRBD1 or TRBD2 (6 bases each). There are 17 residues in the CDR3. V dropped 0 bases and J dropped 0 bases, with 14 bases sitting between them. Germline V gives CDR1 MNHEY, CDR2 SMNVEV (reference sequence). The DNA of the CDR3 is TGTGCCAGCAGTTTATCGCCCCGGGGGCTAAACCAAGAGACCCAGTACTTC. Translation: CASSLSPRGLNQETQYF.

This sequence joins TRBV5-8 and TRBJ2-7; 7 bases map to TRBD1. The germline V gene has CDR1 SGHTS and CDR2 YDEGEE. With V trimmed by 0 bases and J by 6 bases, 6 bases remained unmatched. The CDR3 has 14 residues. The CDR3 sequence: CASSLVGQDLEQYV. In DNA, the CDR3 is TGTGCCAGCAGCTTGGTTGGACAGGACCTCGAGCAGTACGTC.

V and J are TRBV7-6 and TRBJ2-7; D uncertain. CDR3 length: 13 amino acids. Germline CDR1 SGHVS, CDR2 FNYEAQ. Trimming cost V 0 bases and J 5 bases, with 8 bases left between them. The CDR3 DNA is TGTGCCAGCAGCTTAGCGATCGGAGACGAGCAGTACTTC. This sequence encodes CASSLAIGDEQYF. The whole variable domain, filled in from reference TRBV7-6 and TRBJ2-7, reads GAGVSQSPRYKVTKRGQDVALRCDPISGHVSLYWYRQALGQGPEFLTYFNYEAQQDKSGLPNDRFSAERPEGSISTLTIQRTEQRDSAMYRCASSLAIGDEQYFGPGTRLTVT.

This clonotype has just a few counts. V usage is TRBV7-9 and J usage is TRBJ1-5; D remains ambiguous. This CDR3 is 12 amino acids long. Germline loops: CDR1 SEHNR, CDR2 FQNEAQ (reference sequence). Trimming took 2 bases from V and 4 from J, leaving 3 bases between them. CDR3 nucleotide sequence: TGTGCCAGCAGCTTATGGAATCAGCCCCAGCATTTT. This gives the protein CASSLWNQPQHF.

This clonotype has a count of ten or more. The V gene is TRBV7-6, the J gene TRBJ1-3; no reliable D call. The CDR3 totals 15 residues. Looked up from germline, CDR1 is SGHVS and CDR2 is FNYEAQ. Between the trimmed V and J ends, which lost 6 bases and 2 bases, there was a span of 14 bases. CDR3 in amino acids: CASSSGSGAGNTIYF. The CDR3 DNA sequence: TGTGCCAGCAGTTCGGGTTCAGGTGCTGGAAACACCATATATTTT.

Note on this clonotype: At one end the junction does not follow the germline gene, possibly because of a read error. The chain carries TRBV19 and TRBJ1-2, with a weak D call TRBD1 (6 bases). The CDR3 runs to 15 residues. Germline CDR1 and CDR2: LNHDA and SQIVND (reference sequence). DNA of the CDR3: TGTGCCAGTAGTATGGGGGCCGCGTCTAATTATGGCTACACCTTC. This translates into CASSMGAASNYGYTF.

The rearrangement uses TRBV7-6 and TRBJ2-3, with a tentative D call TRBD1 (6 bases). V lost 4 bases, J lost 4 bases, and 12 bases lay in between. The CDR3 length is 14 residues. CDR1 SGHVS and CDR2 FNYEAQ come from the germline V gene. DNA of the CDR3: TGTGCCAGCAGCTACACAGGGACCCCAGATACGCAGTATTTT. Translated, it gives CASSYTGTPDTQYF.

This clonotype was counted a few times. J is TRBJ2-7 and V is TRBV4-1; possibly TRBD2 for D (5 bases). This CDR3 is 16 amino acids long. Trimming took 0 bases from V and 2 from J, leaving 14 bases between them. CDR1 and CDR2 from the germline V gene are MGHRA and YSYEKL. CDR3 DNA sequence: TGCGCCAGCAGCCAAGAAATATGGGAGTCGGCCTACGAGCAGTACTTC. It codes for CASSQEIWESAYEQYF.

This clonotype was counted only a few times. The chain combines TRBV6-6 with TRBJ2-1, with TRBD2 identical over 13 bases. The V segment lost 2 bases and the J segment 5 bases; nucleotides outside the gene matches: 3. CDR3 size: 16 residues. The V gene's germline CDR1 is MNHNY and CDR2 SVGAGI (reference sequence). The CDR3 DNA reads as TGTGCCAGCAGTTACGCGACTAGCGGGGGGCACAATGAGCAGTTCTTC. This encodes CASSYATSGGHNEQFF.

This clonotype was seen at least ten times. This chain uses TRBV6-2 or TRBV6-3 with TRBJ2-4; D is uncertain. The CDR3 loop spans 16 amino acids. V lost 8 bases and J 0 bases, leaving 17 bases between the germline ends. Germline V gene sequence: CDR1 MNHEY, CDR2 SVGEGT. The CDR3 here is CASGSSQPLAKNIQYF. Written as DNA, the CDR3 is TGTGCCAGCGGGTCGTCACAACCTTTAGCCAAAAACATTCAGTACTTC.

CDR3 loop: CASSLVAQAIIPASWYNSPLHF. CDR3 nucleotides: TGTGCCAGCAGCTTGGTCGCGCAGGCCATCATCCCCGCTAGCTGGTATAATTCACCCCTCCACTTT. This chain links TRBV5-8 with TRBJ1-6; no firm D call. V was clipped by 0 bases and J by 4 bases, with 29 bases between them. This CDR3 region has 22 residues. CDR1 is SGHTS, CDR2 YDEGEE, per germline.

The DNA of the CDR3 is TGTGCCAGCAGCCAAGAACTGGGGTCCTACGAGCAGTACTTC. Translation: CASSQELGSYEQYF. V gene TRBV14 combines with J gene TRBJ2-7; D remains ambiguous. The length of the CDR3 is 14 residues. The ends were cut back, 0 bases at V and 1 base at J, with 7 bases in the middle. Per the germline V gene, CDR1 is SGHDN and CDR2 is FVKESK.

The table lists this clonotype with many counts. The genes are TRBV7-6 and TRBJ2-1; 8 nucleotides align to TRBD1. The CDR3 is 14 amino acids. Germline V gene data show CDR1 as SGHVS and CDR2 as FNYEAQ. Trimming at V came to 2 bases and at J to 5 bases, leaving 2 bases not matched to a gene. CDR3 residues: CASSLTGGNNEQFF. The DNA of the CDR3 is TGTGCCAGCAGCTTAACAGGGGGTAACAATGAGCAGTTCTTC. The full variable domain, in which reference TRBV7-6 and TRBJ2-1 provide the parts outside the CDR3, is GAGVSQSPRYKVTKRGQDVALRCDPISGHVSLYWYRQALGQGPEFLTYFNYEAQQDKSGLPNDRFSAERPEGSISTLTIQRTEQRDSAMYRCASSLTGGNNEQFFGPGTRLTVL.

There are a few counts of this clonotype. J is TRBJ1-2 and V is TRBV29-1; 8 bases are a match to TRBD1. This CDR3 region has 15 residues. The V and J ends lost 2 bases and 6 bases, in that order; junction bases with no gene match: 11. From germline, CDR1 is SQVTM and CDR2 ANQGSEA. This chain's CDR3 is CSVEIWTGKGHGYTF. CDR3 sequence (DNA): TGCAGCGTTGAAATTTGGACAGGGAAGGGTCATGGCTACACCTTC.

The V and J genes are TRBV10-3 and TRBJ1-3, with D perhaps matching TRBD1 (5 bases). CDR1 is ENHRY, CDR2 SYGVKD, per germline. V was cut by 0 bases and J by 8 bases, with 14 bases left in between. This CDR3 comprises 15 residues. The CDR3 DNA reads TGTGCCATCAGTGAGTCCGCAGGGTTTATGGACACCATATATTTT. It translates to CAISESAGFMDTIYF.

The J gene is TRBJ1-2, the V gene TRBV27, with a possible D match to TRBD1 (5 bases). Germline values: CDR1 MNHEY, CDR2 SMNVEV (reference sequence). There are 11 residues in the CDR3. Trimming stripped 10 bases from V and 4 bases from J, with 10 bases between. The CDR3 nucleotides read TGTGCCACCCTCGACAGCTATGGCTACACCTTC. The encoded protein is CATLDSYGYTF.

The chain couples TRBV5-4 to TRBJ2-6; TRBD1 matches 7 bases. The germline V gene encodes CDR1 SGHNT and CDR2 YYREEE (reference sequence). CDR3 length equals 16 residues. J gave up 4 bases and V 4 bases, and 8 bases lay outside the gene matches. CDR3 region: CASSEQGLEGANVLTF. CDR3 DNA: TGTGCCAGCAGCGAACAGGGGCTGGAGGGGGCCAACGTCCTGACTTTC. Looking up the rest from reference TRBV5-4 and TRBJ2-6 gives the full variable domain: ETGVTQSPTHLIKTRGQQVTLRCSSQSGHNTVSWYQQALGQGPQFIFQYYREEENGRGNFPPRFSGLQFPNYSSELNVNALELDDSALYLCASSEQGLEGANVLTFGAGSRLTVL.

This clonotype came up a few times. The CDR3 is CASMPDQTQDEQFF. The CDR3 DNA sequence: TGTGCCAGCATGCCCGACCAGACCCAGGATGAGCAGTTCTTC. The V gene is TRBV6-6, the J gene TRBJ2-1; D is undetermined. The length of the CDR3 is 14 residues. With 7 bases removed from V and 8 bases from J, the gap between germline ends came to 18 bases. The germline V gene has CDR1 MNHNY and CDR2 SVGAGI (reference sequence).

This clonotype turned up a few times. V usage is TRBV20-1 and J usage is TRBJ1-2, with a weak D call TRBD1 (6 bases). The ends were cut back, 3 bases at V and 1 base at J, with 18 bases in the middle. CDR1 DFQATT and CDR2 SNEGSKA come from the germline V gene (reference sequence). The CDR3 spans 16 residues. CDR3 loop: CSASVREGGVNYGYTF. Here the CDR3 DNA reads TGCAGTGCTAGTGTACGGGAGGGGGGGGTTAACTATGGCTACACCTTC.

This chain connects TRBV7-2 to TRBJ2-1; 15 bases fit TRBD2. Germline V gene lookup returns CDR1 SGHTA and CDR2 FQGNSA. The V gene end was trimmed by 8 bases and the J gene end by 10 bases; junction bases not matched to a gene: 3. This CDR3 is 13 amino acids long. Written as DNA, the CDR3 is TGTGCCAGCGGACTAGCGGGGGGGCGGGAGCAGTTCTTC. Translation gives CASGLAGGREQFF.

This clonotype came up a few times. V and J are TRBV6-5 and TRBJ1-6; D is uncertain. The CDR3 covers 16 residues. CDR1 is MNHEY and CDR2 is SVGAGI in the germline V gene. V lost 3 bases and J lost 1, with 10 bases in between. CDR3 protein: CASSYGFESYNSPLHF. CDR3 sequence (DNA): TGTGCCAGCAGTTATGGTTTCGAGTCCTATAATTCACCCCTCCACTTT.

This clonotype was counted between two and nine times. The V call is TRBV15, the J call TRBJ1-2, with TRBD1 as a possible D gene (6 bases). V was pared by 1 base and J by 0 bases, with 9 bases between. The CDR3 has 15 amino acids. CDR1 is LNHNV and CDR2 is YYDKDF in the germline V gene (reference sequence). The CDR3 sequence: CATSRVRGSNYGYTF. The CDR3 DNA reads TGTGCCACCAGCAGAGTGAGGGGGTCTAACTATGGCTACACCTTC.

This clonotype was seen many times. The J gene is TRBJ1-6, the V gene TRBV7-8; perhaps TRBD1 as D (6 bases). This CDR3 is 15 amino acids long. Per germline, CDR1 SGHVS and CDR2 FQNEAQ. Trimming shortened V by 0 bases and J by 10 bases, and 13 bases separated the two germline ends. CDR3 sequence: CASSLARQVGSPLHF. The CDR3 nucleotides are TGTGCCAGCAGCTTAGCTAGACAGGTTGGATCACCCCTCCACTTT.

The V and J genes are TRBV12-3 or TRBV12-4 and TRBJ2-7; 11 nucleotides line up with TRBD1. V shed 4 bases and J 5 bases; nucleotides not matched to a gene: 7. The CDR3 runs 15 residues. CDR3 nucleotide sequence: TGTGCCAGCAGTTCGTTGGACAGGGGGCCCGACGAGCAGTACTTC. Translation gives CASSSLDRGPDEQYF.

The rearrangement links TRBV7-2 to TRBJ1-2; 7 nucleotides align to TRBD1. The CDR3 runs to 15 residues. The germline CDR1 and CDR2 sequences are SGHTA and FQGNSA. V shed 6 bases and J 4 bases; nucleotides not matched to a gene: 11. CDR3 residues: CASSRGQEVSYGYTF. For the CDR3, the DNA is TGTGCCAGCAGTCGAGGACAGGAGGTTAGCTATGGCTACACCTTC. Full variable domain (remainder filled in from reference TRBV7-2 and TRBJ1-2): GAGVSQSPSNKVTEKGKDVELRCDPISGHTALYWYRQSLGQGLEFLIYFQGNSAPDKSGLPSDRFSAERTGGSVSTLTIQRTQQEDSAVYLCASSRGQEVSYGYTFGSGTRLTVV.

The genes are TRBV6-6 and TRBJ2-5; possible D gene TRBD2, 6 bases. Trimming removed 5 bases at V and 7 bases at J, with 26 bases between. Germline values: CDR1 MNHNY, CDR2 SVGAGI (reference sequence). The length of the CDR3 is 17 residues. The CDR3 spells CASSQPRDSLSRGTQYF. The CDR3 nucleotides read TGTGCCAGCAGTCAACCTCGGGACTCCCTCTCAAGGGGGACCCAGTACTTC.